This T cell receptor (beta chain) was observed in a study of blood T cells in healthy people across ages. Isolation yielded PBMCs, at least 7 million per sample, in every case. V was pared by 0 bases and J by 4 bases, with 11 bases between. The CDR3 length is 15 residues. Germline V CDR1 and CDR2: SGDLS, YYNGEE. With a J-beta primer mix and a sample-barcoded 5' primer, a second PCR ran about 7 to 12 cycles. TCRdb re-called the 5' RACE reads with MiXCR, one entry per CDR3 protein. Of roughly 560,000 distinct CDR3 sequences detected, 24% appear once; the ten largest clones hold roughly 9.4%. Another study also made use of these data, one on T cells of mothers and their children.

The sequence derives from a boy aged 5-17 years in good health. The sample comprised blood. The chain couples TRBV9 to TRBJ1-3; no definite D call. The CDR3, as DNA: TGTGCCAGCAGCGTAGGCCCTACTGGCGGAAACACCATATATTTT. This codes for CASSVGPTGGNTIYF. Full variable domain (missing parts from reference TRBV9 and TRBJ1-3): DSGVTQTPKHLITATGQRVTLRCSPRSGDLSVYWYQQSLDQGLQFLIQYYNGEERAKGNILERFSAQQFPDLHSELNLSSLELGDSALYFCASSVGPTGGNTIYFGEGSWLTVV.